This T cell receptor (beta chain) was profiled in a study of CD8 T cells in ankylosing spondylitis. The trim removed 6 bases at V and 9 bases at J, leaving 5 bases unmatched. Germline V gene sequence: CDR1 SNHLY, CDR2 FYNNEI. The CDR3 loop spans 12 amino acids. Note on this clonotype: Its antigen is not known.

Study-wide findings and caveats: A CD8+ phenotype characterized the disease-linked clones, which were relatively rare in peripheral blood.

MiXCR was run by TCRdb on the 5' RACE reads, yielding one entry per CDR3 protein. The table records around 150,000 distinct CDR3 sequences, roughly 31% of them present only once. V is TRBV2 and J is TRBJ1-1; 9 positions match TRBD1. The sample consisted of synovial fluid, either unsorted or a sorted T cell fraction (not recorded which). The origin of this receptor is a male donor with ankylosing spondylitis. The CDR3 nucleotides read TGTGCCAGCAGGCAGGACAGGGGCCAAGCTTTCTTT. Amino acids: CASRQDRGQAFF. Filled out from reference TRBV2 and TRBJ1-1, the complete variable domain reads EPEVTQTPSHQVTQMGQEVILRCVPISNHLYFYWYRQILGQKVEFLVSFYNNEISEKSEIFDDQFSVERPDGSNFTLKIRSTKLEDSAMYFCASRQDRGQAFFGQGTRLTVV.